Listed here are 23 T cell receptor beta chains from one sample, sequenced in a study of blood T cell repertoires in COVID-19. Sequenced by immunoSEQ multiplex PCR; TCRdb stores in-frame clones only, minus some. The repertoire has tens of thousands of clones, around 90% of them found once; the top ten carry approximately 0.4%. Sequenced input: peripheral blood. The receptors shown here come from a human donor in a cohort sampled during active COVID-19.

The V gene is TRBV12-3 or TRBV12-4, the J gene TRBJ2-7, with D unresolved. This CDR3 spans 11 amino acids. V lost 3 bases to trimming and J lost 7 bases, with 7 bases between them. CDR3 residues: CASSLTDEQYF. As DNA, the CDR3 is TGTGCCAGCAGTTTGACTGATGAGCAGTACTTC.

This clone was counted only a few times. The J gene is TRBJ1-1, the V gene TRBV10-1; 8 bases fit TRBD1. V was clipped by 5 bases and J by 1 base; unmatched bases: 6. The germline gives CDR1 WNHNN, CDR2 SYGVQD (reference sequence). CDR3 length equals 15 residues. The CDR3 spells CASSTGTGANTEAFF. The DNA of the CDR3 is TGCGCCAGCAGTACCGGGACAGGAGCGAACACTGAAGCTTTCTTT.

The chain uses TRBV7-9 and TRBJ2-7, with 7 bases lining up with TRBD2. Germline assignment: CDR1 SEHNR and CDR2 FQNEAQ (reference sequence). V gave up 5 bases and J gave up 2 bases; unmatched junction bases: 9. The CDR3 runs to 15 residues. The CDR3 loop is CASSQPGGGPYEQYF. CDR3 nucleotide sequence: TGTGCCAGCAGCCAACCTGGCGGGGGACCCTACGAGCAGTACTTC.

The chain recombines TRBV7-9 with TRBJ1-1; D not certain. V dropped 1 base and J dropped 0 bases, with 6 bases sitting between them. This CDR3 is 14 amino acids long. CDR1 and CDR2 from the germline V gene are SEHNR and FQNEAQ (reference sequence). This CDR3 is CASSLVNMNTEAFF. The CDR3 region has the DNA TGTGCCAGCAGCTTAGTAAACATGAACACTGAAGCTTTCTTT.

The CDR3 DNA sequence: TGTGCCAGTAGACAGGAGAGGAATCAGCCCCAGCATTTT. Amino acids: CASRQERNQPQHF. The V and J genes are TRBV19 and TRBJ1-5; weak D call: TRBD1 (5 bases). The germline CDR1 and CDR2 sequences are LNHDA and SQIVND (reference sequence). The ends were cut back, 6 bases at V and 4 bases at J, with 10 bases in the middle. The CDR3 is 13 residues long. Together with reference TRBV19 and TRBJ1-5, the CDR3 gives the full variable domain: DGGITQSPKYLFRKEGQNVTLSCEQNLNHDAMYWYRQDPGQGLRLIYYSQIVNDFQKGDIAEGYSVSREKKESFPLTVTSAQKNPTAFYLCASRQERNQPQHFGDGTRLSIL.

The chain combines TRBV11-2 with TRBJ2-5; D remains unclear. The end of the DNA fits TRBJ2-7 better, so the J call may be wrong. CDR1 SGHAT and CDR2 FQNNGV come from the germline V gene. The CDR3 spans 14 residues. CDR3 sequence reads: CASSLVEDSYEQYF. CDR3 sequence (DNA): TGTGCCAGCAGCTTAGTTGAGGACTCCTACGAGCAGTACTTC.

The chain employs TRBV5-1 and TRBJ1-1; TRBD1 agrees at 7 bases. This CDR3 contains 12 residues. Per germline, CDR1 SGHRS and CDR2 YFSETQ. V was pared by 7 bases and J by 10 bases, with 10 bases of the junction left unmatched. CDR3 DNA: TGCGCCAGCGGCGAGGAGGGGGCTGGAGCTTTCTTT. Translating gives CASGEEGAGAFF.

The chain employs TRBV18 and TRBJ2-2, with TRBD1 as a possible D gene (5 bases). Per the germline V gene, CDR1 is KGHSH and CDR2 is LQKENI. Trimming shortened V by 4 bases and J by 3 bases, and 9 bases separated the two germline ends. The CDR3 has 14 residues. CDR3 DNA: TGTGCCAGCTCACGACAGCCAGACACCGGGGAGCTGTTTTTT. Translated, it gives CASSRQPDTGELFF.

The rearrangement joins TRBV7-2 to TRBJ2-7; D ambiguous. Germline V gene data show CDR1 as SGHTA and CDR2 as FQGNSA. Trimming cost V 1 base and J 4 bases, with 8 bases left between them. The CDR3 has 13 residues. CDR3 in amino acids: CASSLVTPYEQYF. The CDR3 DNA follows: TGTGCCAGCAGCTTAGTTACTCCTTACGAGCAGTACTTC.

The V and J genes are TRBV11-2 and TRBJ2-6; D is possibly TRBD2 (5 bases). The CDR3 totals 17 residues. The V and J ends lost 4 bases and 2 bases respectively, with 15 bases between them. Germline-derived CDR1 and CDR2 are SGHAT and FQNNGV. The CDR3 here is CASSSIRDGTGANVLTF. For the CDR3, the DNA is TGTGCCAGCAGCTCAATCCGGGATGGAACTGGGGCCAACGTCCTGACTTTC.

This rearrangement joins TRBV27 to TRBJ1-5, with 9 bases matching TRBD1. Germline assignment: CDR1 MNHEY and CDR2 SMNVEV (reference sequence). The CDR3 sequence is 14 residues long. Trimming cost V 6 bases and J 4 bases; bases outside gene matches: 4. CDR3 region: CASRRDRENQPQHF. DNA of the CDR3: TGTGCCAGCAGGAGGGACAGGGAAAATCAGCCCCAGCATTTT.

The chain has TRBV4-3 and TRBJ1-1, with 8 bases aligning to TRBD1. The CDR3 runs to 16 residues. Germline V gene sequence: CDR1 LGHNA, CDR2 YSLEER. Trimming cost V 2 bases and J 0 bases; bases outside gene matches: 5. The CDR3 loop is CASSQRRDRLNTEAFF. The CDR3 DNA follows: TGCGCCAGCAGCCAAAGACGGGACAGGTTGAACACTGAAGCTTTCTTT.

The chain joins TRBV6-5 to TRBJ1-5; a possible D gene is TRBD1 (5 bases). CDR1 is MNHEY and CDR2 is SVGAGI in the germline V gene. The CDR3 length is 13 residues. V was clipped by 4 bases and J by 6 bases, with 10 bases between them. As DNA, the CDR3 is TGTGCCAGCAGTTCCCAGGGTGGTCAGCCCCAGCATTTT. It encodes CASSSQGGQPQHF.

The chain couples TRBV27 to TRBJ2-7; 7 bases fit TRBD1. J gave up 3 bases and V 5 bases, and 13 bases lay outside the gene matches. The CDR3 has 16 residues. The V gene's germline CDR1 is MNHEY and CDR2 SMNVEV (reference sequence). As DNA, the CDR3 is TGTGCCAGCAGTCCTGTAGGTAGACAGGGCTACTACGAGCAGTACTTC. The encoded protein is CASSPVGRQGYYEQYF.

The chain is built from TRBV6-6 and TRBJ2-7, with 8 bases that match TRBD1. Unmatched junction bases numbered 3, after V lost 5 bases and J lost 6 bases. The CDR3 length is 12 residues. CDR1 is MNHNY and CDR2 is SVGAGI in the germline V gene (reference sequence). CDR3: CASSPRGLEQYF. The CDR3 bases are TGTGCCAGCAGTCCCAGGGGGCTCGAGCAGTACTTC.

This chain uses TRBV11-2 with TRBJ2-7, with 8 bases aligning to TRBD1. Germline CDR1 SGHAT, CDR2 FQNNGV. The ends lost 0 bases at V and 7 bases at J; junction bases unmatched: 14. The CDR3 consists of 17 residues. Here the CDR3 DNA reads TGTGCCAGCAGCTTAGAACGGTTTGGCCAGGGGGCAGGGGAGCAGTACTTC. Its protein is CASSLERFGQGAGEQYF.

The chain has TRBV7-9 and TRBJ1-2, with 8 bases aligning to TRBD1. V lost 4 bases to trimming and J lost 8 bases; unmatched junction nucleotides: 3. The CDR3 spans 12 residues. The germline gives CDR1 SEHNR, CDR2 FQNEAQ (reference sequence). DNA of the CDR3: TGTGCCAGCAGCTCAGGGGGCGACGGCTACACCTTC. This gives the protein CASSSGGDGYTF.

This clone appeared once. V and J are TRBV11-2 and TRBJ1-1, with D possibly matching TRBD1 (5 bases). Trimming stripped 1 base from V and 7 bases from J, with 22 bases between. The CDR3 totals 17 residues. Germline loops: CDR1 SGHAT, CDR2 FQNNGV. CDR3 residues: CASSLVSYGQGYDEAFF. The CDR3 DNA follows: TGTGCCAGCAGCTTAGTGTCGTATGGGCAGGGTTATGATGAAGCTTTCTTT.

The chain is built from TRBV2 and TRBJ1-3; the match to TRBD1 covers 8 bases. The V segment lost 10 bases and the J segment 2 bases; nucleotides outside the gene matches: 7. Germline V gene data show CDR1 as SNHLY and CDR2 as FYNNEI. The CDR3 loop spans 14 amino acids. CDR3 nucleotide sequence: TGTGCCACCCGGACAGGGCTGGCTGGAAACACCATATATTTT. Translation gives CATRTGLAGNTIYF.

This chain connects TRBV5-4 to TRBJ1-1; D not resolved. Germline-derived CDR1 and CDR2 are SGHNT and YYREEE (reference sequence). The CDR3 runs 14 residues. Trimming stripped 0 bases from V and 8 bases from J, with 14 bases between. This CDR3 reads CASSLADTYMEAFF. Here the CDR3 DNA reads TGTGCCAGCAGCTTGGCCGACACCTACATGGAAGCTTTCTTT.

The chain carries TRBV6-5 and TRBJ1-2, with a tentative D call TRBD1 (6 bases). The length of the CDR3 is 14 residues. Germline V gene lookup returns CDR1 MNHEY and CDR2 SVGAGI. V lost 1 base and J 6 bases, leaving 12 bases between the germline ends. CDR3 nucleotides: TGTGCCAGCAGTTACTACAGGGCTTCGGATGGCTACACCTTC. The encoded protein is CASSYYRASDGYTF.

This sequence joins TRBV4-1 and TRBJ2-7; 11 bases agree with TRBD1. After removal of 3 bases from V and 3 bases from J, the junction contained 4 bases not matched to a gene. Germline CDR1 reads MGHRA; CDR2 reads YSYEKL. There are 15 residues in the CDR3. CDR3 loop: CASSQSGTGGYEQYF. In DNA form, the CDR3 reads TGCGCCAGCAGCCAGTCCGGGACAGGGGGCTACGAGCAGTACTTC.

This clone turned up a few times. This chain links TRBV29-1 with TRBJ2-7; a possible D gene is TRBD1 (6 bases). The germline V and J ends were trimmed by 3 bases and 0 bases, with 12 bases remaining between them. CDR3 length: 14 residues. In germline, CDR1 is SQVTM, CDR2 ANQGSEA. The CDR3 DNA reads TGCAGCGTTGATCGAGGGGGTAGCTCCTACGAGCAGTACTTC. This encodes CSVDRGGSSYEQYF.